The 22 T cell receptor beta chains listed next were all sequenced from one sample in a study of cytomegalovirus exposure and HLA in healthy donors. The PCR was carried out with 60 Vbeta primers and 13 Jbeta primers. Sequencing used immunoSEQ multiplex PCR; TCRdb keeps in-frame clones, though not all of them. The sample has 84,000 or so clones, around 85% seen once. The sequenced material came from PBMCs. Every receptor here comes from a human donor in good health.

V and J are TRBV7-2 and TRBJ1-1; D unresolved. Germline V CDR1 and CDR2: SGHTA, FQGNSA. The V end was cut by 0 bases, the J end by 2 bases, with 7 bases between. This CDR3 comprises 14 residues. In nucleotides, the CDR3 is TGTGCCAGCAGCTTAGCGCCGGGTAACACTGAAGCTTTCTTT. Translated: CASSLAPGNTEAFF.

CDR3 nucleotide sequence: TGTGCCAGCAGCGTTTTCGGGGAACCCATGAACACTGAAGCTTTCTTT. Its protein product is CASSVFGEPMNTEAFF. The chain uses TRBV9 and TRBJ1-1, with D uncertain. Germline lookup yields CDR1 SGDLS and CDR2 YYNGEE. The CDR3 spans 16 residues. V gave up 2 bases and J gave up 0 bases, with 14 bases separating them. Variable domain in full (rest from reference TRBV9 and TRBJ1-1): DSGVTQTPKHLITATGQRVTLRCSPRSGDLSVYWYQQSLDQGLQFLIQYYNGEERAKGNILERFSAQQFPDLHSELNLSSLELGDSALYFCASSVFGEPMNTEAFFGQGTRLTVV.

The rearrangement links TRBV30 to TRBJ1-2, with D possibly being TRBD1 (6 bases). This CDR3 contains 13 residues. V dropped 8 bases and J dropped 4 bases, with 17 bases sitting between them. The V gene's germline CDR1 is GTSNPN and CDR2 SVGIG (reference sequence). CDR3 sequence (DNA): TGTGCCAGTACAGGGTTTTTGGCCTATGGCTACACCTTC. Amino acid sequence: CASTGFLAYGYTF.

With respect to this clone: One end of the junction fails to match germline, which may point to a read error. The sample holds other DNA sequences that translate to the same CDR3. The gene calls are TRBV4-1 and TRBJ1-1, with 7 bases identical to TRBD1. Germline CDR1 reads MGHRA; CDR2 reads YSYEKL. The CDR3 has 15 residues. CDR3 in amino acids: CASSQRDSVNTEAFF. The CDR3 DNA is TGCGCCAGCAGCCAACGGGACAGCGTGAACACCGAAGCTTTCTTT.

This chain's CDR3 is CASSVDGSTHEQYF. The DNA for the CDR3 is TGTGCCAGCAGCGTAGACGGTAGCACCCACGAGCAGTACTTC. This chain joins TRBV9 and TRBJ2-7; no firm D call. Between the trimmed V and J ends, which lost 0 bases and 5 bases, there was a span of 12 bases. The CDR3 loop spans 14 amino acids. Germline V gene data show CDR1 as SGDLS and CDR2 as YYNGEE. The full variable domain, completed using reference TRBV9 and TRBJ2-7, is DSGVTQTPKHLITATGQRVTLRCSPRSGDLSVYWYQQSLDQGLQFLIQYYNGEERAKGNILERFSAQQFPDLHSELNLSSLELGDSALYFCASSVDGSTHEQYFGPGTRLTVT.

This chain joins TRBV5-6 and TRBJ1-1; D may be TRBD1 (6 bases). CDR1 and CDR2 from the germline V gene are SGHDT and YYEEEE. V shed 0 bases and J shed 5 bases, with 8 bases lying between them. The CDR3 runs 13 residues. In DNA form, the CDR3 reads TGTGCCAGCAGCTTGGCGGGGACAACTGAAGCTTTCTTT. Residues: CASSLAGTTEAFF.

This clone was seen more than once but under ten times. The rearrangement uses TRBV28 and TRBJ2-7; D may be TRBD1 (6 bases). The CDR3 runs to 14 residues. Germline CDR1 is MDHEN and CDR2 is SYDVKM. The germline V and J ends were trimmed by 6 bases and 0 bases, with 12 bases remaining between them. The CDR3 coding sequence is TGTGCCAGCAGAGAGACAGGAAGCTCCTACGAGCAGTACTTC. This codes for CASRETGSSYEQYF.

The rearrangement joins TRBV27 to TRBJ1-1; 8 bases are a match to TRBD1. The CDR3 totals 13 residues. V trimming: 3 bases; J trimming: 4 bases; junction bases outside the gene matches: 1. Germline V lookup: CDR1 MNHEY, CDR2 SMNVEV (reference sequence). The CDR3 DNA sequence: TGTGCCAGCAGTTTTGACAGGGGCACTGAAGCTTTCTTT. It yields the protein CASSFDRGTEAFF.

This chain joins TRBV5-4 and TRBJ2-3, with D possibly TRBD2 on 6 matching bases. V dropped 4 bases and J dropped 2 bases, with 14 bases sitting between them. Looked up from germline, CDR1 is SGHNT and CDR2 is YYREEE (reference sequence). This CDR3 is built from 15 residues. The CDR3: CASSLGTGATDTQYF. The CDR3 coding sequence is TGTGCCAGCAGCCTCGGGACGGGAGCCACAGATACGCAGTATTTT.

The J gene is TRBJ1-2, the V gene TRBV2; 7 bases fit TRBD1. The CDR3 runs 13 residues. Losses at the gene ends were 4 bases for V and 8 bases for J; bases not matched to a gene: 7. Germline V gene lookup returns CDR1 SNHLY and CDR2 FYNNEI. CDR3 nucleotide sequence: TGTGCCAGCAGTGTAAGTCAGGGGGACGGCTACACCTTC. Its protein is CASSVSQGDGYTF.

In DNA form, the CDR3 reads TGTGCCAGCAGCTGGGGGGGCGGAGACGAGCAGTACTTC. Its protein is CASSWGGGDEQYF. The J gene is TRBJ2-7, the V gene TRBV5-5; TRBD2 might be the D (7 bases). V lost 3 bases and J lost 5, with 12 bases in between. CDR3 size: 13 residues. Germline V CDR1 and CDR2: SGHKS, YYEKEE (reference sequence).

The chain joins TRBV30 to TRBJ1-1; D possibly corresponds to TRBD1 (6 bases). The germline V and J ends were trimmed by 3 bases and 0 bases, with 14 bases remaining between them. The V gene's germline CDR1 is GTSNPN and CDR2 SVGIG (reference sequence). The CDR3 contains 15 residues. The DNA of the CDR3 is TGTGCCTGGAGATCGGCAGGGGATATGAACACTGAAGCTTTCTTT. Encoded protein: CAWRSAGDMNTEAFF.

This chain connects TRBV6-5 to TRBJ1-2, with 10 nucleotides matching TRBD1. The CDR3 has 16 residues. V lost 2 bases to trimming and J lost 7 bases; unmatched junction nucleotides: 10. CDR1 MNHEY and CDR2 SVGAGI come from the germline V gene. The CDR3 reads CASSYQVRQGAAGYTF. DNA of the CDR3: TGTGCCAGCAGTTACCAAGTAAGACAGGGGGCTGCTGGCTACACCTTC.

This rearrangement joins TRBV30 to TRBJ1-3, with 7 bases fitting TRBD1. There are 14 residues in the CDR3. Germline CDR1 is GTSNPN and CDR2 is SVGIG (reference sequence). Germline trimming cut 8 bases from V and 8 bases from J; bases unmatched to any gene: 15. CDR3 DNA: TGTGCCCATCCGACAGGGAATAGCGCAGACACCATATATTTT. Translated: CAHPTGNSADTIYF.

The genes are TRBV2 and TRBJ2-1; 8 bases line up with TRBD2. V was pared by 7 bases and J by 7 bases, with 12 bases of the junction left unmatched. Germline-derived CDR1 and CDR2 are SNHLY and FYNNEI. There are 15 residues in the CDR3. CDR3 bases: TGTGCCAGCACCAGTCTCGGGGGGGCTCAAAATGAGCAGTTCTTC. Protein sequence: CASTSLGGAQNEQFF.

The CDR3: CASSPGTAFNSGANVLTF. CDR3 sequence (DNA): TGCGCCAGCAGCCCCGGGACAGCCTTTAACTCTGGGGCCAACGTCCTGACTTTC. The chain combines TRBV4-3 with TRBJ2-6, with 7 bases lining up with TRBD1. V dropped 4 bases and J dropped 0; count of bases not matched to a gene: 9. CDR1 and CDR2 (germline): LGHNA, YSLEER. This CDR3 contains 18 residues.

This chain uses TRBV6-5 with TRBJ2-6; D perhaps matches TRBD1 (5 bases). V was cut by 0 bases and J by 1 base, with 7 bases left in between. There are 16 residues in the CDR3. CDR1 and CDR2 (germline): MNHEY, SVGAGI. The CDR3 protein is CASSYSPGSGANVLTF. The CDR3 DNA follows: TGTGCCAGCAGTTACTCCCCAGGGTCTGGGGCCAACGTCCTGACTTTC.

The chain has TRBV29-1 and TRBJ2-7, with D perhaps TRBD1 (6 bases). The CDR3 totals 12 residues. Deletions cut 0 bases from V and 3 bases from J, with 6 bases between. Germline V gives CDR1 SQVTM, CDR2 ANQGSEA. CDR3 residues: CSVEEQGYEQYF. The CDR3 region has the DNA TGCAGCGTTGAAGAACAGGGCTACGAGCAGTACTTC.

The genes are TRBV13 and TRBJ2-6, with 9 nucleotides matching TRBD2. Germline trimming cut 8 bases from V and 1 base from J; bases unmatched to any gene: 9. From germline, CDR1 is PRHDT and CDR2 FYEKMQ (reference sequence). The CDR3 is made up of 17 amino acids. CDR3 sequence (DNA): TGTGCCAGCGGAGGAGCGGGGGGCGTATCTGGGGCCAACGTCCTGACTTTC. It codes for CASGGAGGVSGANVLTF.

The rearrangement uses TRBV2 and TRBJ2-1, with 9 bases aligning to TRBD1. This CDR3 contains 16 residues. Trimming at V came to 5 bases and at J to 0 bases, leaving 5 bases not matched to a gene. CDR1 SNHLY and CDR2 FYNNEI come from the germline V gene. The CDR3 loop reads CASSSTGGSSYNEQFF. The CDR3 DNA reads as TGTGCCAGCAGTTCGACAGGGGGAAGCTCCTACAATGAGCAGTTCTTC.

The V call is TRBV2, the J call TRBJ2-2; unclear D gene. Trimming stripped 5 bases from V and 6 bases from J, with 4 bases between. This CDR3 is 11 amino acids long. Per germline, CDR1 SNHLY and CDR2 FYNNEI. The CDR3 sequence is CASSRAGELFF. DNA for the CDR3: TGTGCCAGCAGTCGCGCCGGGGAGCTGTTTTTT.

CDR3 loop: CAIGETGLSETQYF. The CDR3 region has the DNA TGTGCCATCGGGGAGACAGGGTTGTCAGAGACCCAGTACTTC. This chain uses TRBV10-3 with TRBJ2-5, with 7 bases aligning to TRBD1. Germline CDR1 is ENHRY and CDR2 is SYGVKD. With V trimmed by 8 bases and J by 4 bases, 10 bases remained unmatched. The CDR3 runs to 14 residues.